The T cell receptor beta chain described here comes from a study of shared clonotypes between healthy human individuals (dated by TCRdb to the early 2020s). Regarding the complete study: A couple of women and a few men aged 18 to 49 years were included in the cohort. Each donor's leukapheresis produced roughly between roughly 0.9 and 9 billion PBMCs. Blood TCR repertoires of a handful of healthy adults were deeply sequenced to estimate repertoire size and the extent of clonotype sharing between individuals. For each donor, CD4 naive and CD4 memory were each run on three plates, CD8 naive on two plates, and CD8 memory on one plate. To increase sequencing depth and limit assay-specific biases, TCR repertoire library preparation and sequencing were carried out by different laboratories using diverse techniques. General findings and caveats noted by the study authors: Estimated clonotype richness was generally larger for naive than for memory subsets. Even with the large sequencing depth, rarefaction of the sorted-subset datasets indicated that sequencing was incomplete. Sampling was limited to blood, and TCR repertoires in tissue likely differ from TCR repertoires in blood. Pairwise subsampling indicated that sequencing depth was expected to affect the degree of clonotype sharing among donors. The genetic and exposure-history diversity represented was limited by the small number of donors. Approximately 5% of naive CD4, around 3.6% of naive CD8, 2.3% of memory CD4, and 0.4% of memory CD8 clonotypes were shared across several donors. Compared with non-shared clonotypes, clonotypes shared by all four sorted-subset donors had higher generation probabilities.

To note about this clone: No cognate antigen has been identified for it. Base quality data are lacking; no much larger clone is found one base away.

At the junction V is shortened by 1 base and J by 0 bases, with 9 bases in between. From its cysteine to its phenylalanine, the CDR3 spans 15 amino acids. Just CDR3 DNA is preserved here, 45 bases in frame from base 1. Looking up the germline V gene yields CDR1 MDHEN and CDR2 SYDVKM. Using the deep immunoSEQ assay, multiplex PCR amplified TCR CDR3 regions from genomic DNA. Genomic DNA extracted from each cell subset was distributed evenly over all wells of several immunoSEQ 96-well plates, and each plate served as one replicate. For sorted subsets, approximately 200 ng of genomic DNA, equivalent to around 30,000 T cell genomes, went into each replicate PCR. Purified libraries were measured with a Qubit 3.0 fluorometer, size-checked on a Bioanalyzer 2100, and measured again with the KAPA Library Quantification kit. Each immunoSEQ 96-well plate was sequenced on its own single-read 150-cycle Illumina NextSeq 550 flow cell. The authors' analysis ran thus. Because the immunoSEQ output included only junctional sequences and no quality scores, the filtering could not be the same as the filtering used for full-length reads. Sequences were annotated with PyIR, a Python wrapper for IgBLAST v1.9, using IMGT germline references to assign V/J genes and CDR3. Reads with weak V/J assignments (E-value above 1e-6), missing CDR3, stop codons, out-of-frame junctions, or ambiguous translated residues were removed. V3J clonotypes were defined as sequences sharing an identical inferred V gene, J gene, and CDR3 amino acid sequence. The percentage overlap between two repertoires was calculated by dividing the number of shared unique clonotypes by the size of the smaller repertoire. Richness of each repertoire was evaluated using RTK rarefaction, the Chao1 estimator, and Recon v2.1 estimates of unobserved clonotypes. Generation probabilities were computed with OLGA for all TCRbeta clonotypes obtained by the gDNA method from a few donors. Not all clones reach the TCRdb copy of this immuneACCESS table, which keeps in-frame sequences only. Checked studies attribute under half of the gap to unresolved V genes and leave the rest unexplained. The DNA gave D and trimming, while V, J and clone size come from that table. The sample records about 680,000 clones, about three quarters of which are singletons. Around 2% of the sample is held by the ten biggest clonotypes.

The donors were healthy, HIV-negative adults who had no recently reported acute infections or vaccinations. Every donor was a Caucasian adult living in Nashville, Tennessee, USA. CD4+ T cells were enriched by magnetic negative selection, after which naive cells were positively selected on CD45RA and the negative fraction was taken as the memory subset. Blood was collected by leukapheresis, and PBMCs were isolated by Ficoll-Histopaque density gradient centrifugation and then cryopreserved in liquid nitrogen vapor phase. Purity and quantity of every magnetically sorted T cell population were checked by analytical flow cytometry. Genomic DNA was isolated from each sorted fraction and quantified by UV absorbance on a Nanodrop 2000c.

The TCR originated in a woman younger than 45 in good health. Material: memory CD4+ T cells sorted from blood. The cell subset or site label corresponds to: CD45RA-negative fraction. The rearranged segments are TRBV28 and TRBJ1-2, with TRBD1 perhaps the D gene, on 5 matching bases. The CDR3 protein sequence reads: CASSLLQVANYGYTF. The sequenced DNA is TGTGCCAGCAGTTTATTACAGGTAGCTAACTATGGCTACACCTTC.